These 30 T cell receptor beta chains were all obtained from the same sample, sequenced in a study of blood T cell repertoires in COVID-19 (dated by TCRdb to 2019 to 2021). The library was made by the immunoSEQ multiplex PCR assay. The immuneACCESS repertoire file appears here via TCRdb, limited to in-frame rearrangements. These files lack a portion of the clones; in checked studies, under half of the deficit traces to unresolved V genes, and the cause of the others is not known. This sample holds around 250,000 clones; 82% were observed only once. The biggest ten clones account for roughly 3% of the sample. Sequencing used peripheral blood. These receptors were obtained from a woman younger than 30 with acute or convalescent COVID-19.

This clone was picked up one time. The chain is built from TRBV19 and TRBJ2-5; maybe TRBD1 (5 bases). The length of the CDR3 is 13 residues. Trimming shortened V by 3 bases and J by 5 bases, and 10 bases separated the two germline ends. Germline CDR1 and CDR2: LNHDA and SQIVND (reference sequence). DNA of the CDR3: TGTGCCAGTAGTATCAGGGATAGGGAGACCCAGTACTTC. Protein: CASSIRDRETQYF.

V is TRBV7-2 and J is TRBJ1-2; 8 nucleotides agree with TRBD1. The V gene end was trimmed by 2 bases and the J gene end by 8 bases; junction bases not matched to a gene: 7. This CDR3 comprises 14 residues. Germline CDR1 SGHTA, CDR2 FQGNSA. For the CDR3, the DNA is TGTGCCAGCAGCTTAATTGGACAGGGAAGGGGCTACACCTTC. Its translation: CASSLIGQGRGYTF.

This chain uses TRBV28 with TRBJ2-1, with a possible D match to TRBD1 (6 bases). Germline values: CDR1 MDHEN, CDR2 SYDVKM. The germline V and J ends were trimmed by 8 bases and 5 bases, with 13 bases remaining between them. The CDR3 runs 13 residues. The CDR3 bases are TGTGCCAGCGCTAGGGGGATCCACAATGAGCAGTTCTTC. This sequence encodes CASARGIHNEQFF.

This rearrangement joins TRBV4-3 to TRBJ2-7; 7 bases fit TRBD2. With V trimmed by 0 bases and J by 4 bases, 12 bases remained unmatched. This CDR3 contains 17 residues. The germline V gene encodes CDR1 LGHNA and CDR2 YSLEER. CDR3 DNA sequence: TGCGCCAGCAGCCAAGATTTCGGATTCTTGGGGGGGTACGAGCAGTACTTC. It encodes CASSQDFGFLGGYEQYF.

The CDR3 loop is CASSESRGLPAGEQFF. The CDR3 nucleotides are TGCGCCAGCAGTGAGTCGCGGGGACTCCCTGCGGGTGAGCAGTTCTTC. This sequence joins TRBV10-1 and TRBJ2-1, with D possibly TRBD2 on 6 matching bases. In germline, CDR1 is WNHNN, CDR2 SYGVQD (reference sequence). V lost 0 bases and J lost 9, with 18 bases in between. The CDR3 is 16 residues long.

The rearrangement uses TRBV27 and TRBJ2-1; 11 nucleotides line up with TRBD2. Germline trimming cut 4 bases from V and 4 bases from J; bases unmatched to any gene: 3. The CDR3 covers 15 residues. Per germline, CDR1 MNHEY and CDR2 SMNVEV (reference sequence). The CDR3 is CASSSGTSGYNEQFF. The CDR3, as DNA: TGTGCCAGCAGTTCCGGGACTAGCGGTTACAATGAGCAGTTCTTC.

V gene TRBV27 combines with J gene TRBJ2-3; 8 nucleotides align to TRBD1. The V and J ends lost 8 bases and 0 bases, in that order; junction bases with no gene match: 4. CDR1 is MNHEY and CDR2 is SMNVEV in the germline V gene (reference sequence). The CDR3 totals 14 residues. CDR3 in DNA: TGTGCCAGCTCACAGGGGGTAAGCACAGATACGCAGTATTTT. It codes for CASSQGVSTDTQYF.

The J gene is TRBJ1-2, the V gene TRBV6-5; the match to TRBD1 covers 8 bases. Germline CDR1 and CDR2: MNHEY and SVGAGI. V lost 7 bases, J lost 7 bases, and 11 bases stayed unmatched. The CDR3 has 14 amino acids. CDR3 coding DNA: TGTGCCAGCACCAAATCAGGGGGCGGCGGTGGCTACACCTTC. Amino acids: CASTKSGGGGGYTF.

The rearrangement links TRBV27 to TRBJ1-2, with 10 bases aligning to TRBD1. The CDR3 has 15 residues. Unmatched junction bases numbered 8, after V lost 4 bases and J lost 6 bases. Germline lookup yields CDR1 MNHEY and CDR2 SMNVEV (reference sequence). CDR3 sequence (DNA): TGTGCCAGCAGTTCCCCCGGGACAGGGGTTCATGGCTACACCTTC. Its protein product is CASSSPGTGVHGYTF.

The chain combines TRBV7-9 with TRBJ2-3; perhaps TRBD2 as D (6 bases). The germline CDR1 and CDR2 sequences are SEHNR and FQNEAQ (reference sequence). The CDR3 runs to 14 residues. Trimming cost V 1 base and J 4 bases, with 9 bases left between them. The CDR3 is CASSLELAADTQYF. The CDR3 bases are TGTGCCAGCAGCTTAGAACTAGCCGCAGATACGCAGTATTTT.

The gene calls are TRBV19 and TRBJ2-3; D gene unclear. The CDR3 extends over 16 amino acids. With 1 base removed from V and 2 bases from J, the gap between germline ends came to 13 bases. Germline CDR1 and CDR2: LNHDA and SQIVND (reference sequence). In nucleotides, the CDR3 is TGTGCCAGTAGTATAGGTGTGCGGATTAACACAGATACGCAGTATTTT. Amino acid sequence: CASSIGVRINTDTQYF.

The chain uses TRBV24-1 and TRBJ2-7, with 7 nucleotides matching TRBD2. The germline gives CDR1 KGHDR, CDR2 SFDVKD. The junction had 13 bases not matched to a gene; V was cut back by 12 bases and J by 3 bases. The CDR3 loop spans 14 amino acids. CDR3 region: CAAGVAGDFYEQYF. CDR3 in DNA: TGTGCCGCCGGAGTGGCGGGAGATTTCTACGAGCAGTACTTC.

The rearrangement joins TRBV6-5 to TRBJ2-7; a weak D match, TRBD2 (7 bases). The CDR3 has 13 amino acids. Trimming pared 7 bases from V and 2 bases from J, leaving 12 bases between. Germline-derived CDR1 and CDR2 are MNHEY and SVGAGI. CDR3 amino acids: CASIKGGTYEQYF. CDR3 sequence (DNA): TGTGCCAGCATTAAGGGGGGGACCTACGAGCAGTACTTC.

The chain recombines TRBV4-2 with TRBJ2-6; D perhaps matches TRBD1 (6 bases). This CDR3 has 18 residues. The germline gives CDR1 LGHNA, CDR2 YNFKEQ. Between the trimmed V and J ends, which lost 3 bases and 0 bases, there was a span of 15 bases. This CDR3 reads CASSQVGQWSSGANVLTF. CDR3 DNA sequence: TGTGCCAGCAGCCAGGTTGGACAGTGGAGCTCTGGGGCCAACGTCCTGACTTTC.

This rearrangement joins TRBV7-9 to TRBJ2-1; D ambiguous. In germline, CDR1 is SEHNR, CDR2 FQNEAQ (reference sequence). Deletions cut 7 bases from V and 2 bases from J, with 15 bases between. This CDR3 has 15 amino acids. The CDR3 nucleotides read TGTGCCAGCACTCCGACAAGGCTCCCCTACAATGAGCAGTTCTTC. It specifies CASTPTRLPYNEQFF. The full variable domain, completed using reference TRBV7-9 and TRBJ2-1, is DTGVSQNPRHKITKRGQNVTFRCDPISEHNRLYWYRQTLGQGPEFLTYFQNEAQLEKSRLLSDRFSAERPKGSFSTLEIQRTEQGDSAMYLCASTPTRLPYNEQFFGPGTRLTVL.

This clone was seen a handful of times. The gene calls are TRBV2 and TRBJ2-1; 7 positions match TRBD2. Per germline, CDR1 SNHLY and CDR2 FYNNEI. V shed 2 bases, J shed 6 bases, and the junction held 7 bases outside the gene matches. The CDR3 extends over 15 amino acids. DNA of the CDR3: TGTGCCAGCAGTGAACAAGGACTAGTCCGCAATGAGCAGTTCTTC. Translated, it gives CASSEQGLVRNEQFF.

This clone was counted a single time. J is TRBJ2-5 and V is TRBV6-5; D ambiguous. This CDR3 has 15 amino acids. V dropped 2 bases and J dropped 2 bases, with 12 bases sitting between them. Per the germline V gene, CDR1 is MNHEY and CDR2 is SVGAGI. CDR3 coding DNA: TGTGCCAGCAGTTACGGCCTAGGCTTACAAGAGACCCAGTACTTC. This sequence encodes CASSYGLGLQETQYF.

The V gene is TRBV20-1, the J gene TRBJ1-1; the D gene is possibly TRBD1 (5 bases). The germline V gene encodes CDR1 DFQATT and CDR2 SNEGSKA (reference sequence). The CDR3 extends over 11 amino acids. Trimming removed 2 bases from V and 6 bases from J, with 7 bases in between. DNA for the CDR3: TGCAGTGCTAGACAGGGCCCTGAAGCTTTCTTT. Its protein is CSARQGPEAFF.

The J gene is TRBJ2-1, the V gene TRBV5-1; 8 bases fit TRBD1. Germline V gene data show CDR1 as SGHRS and CDR2 as YFSETQ. The CDR3 sequence is 15 residues long. With V trimmed by 4 bases and J by 5 bases, 8 bases remained unmatched. In DNA, the CDR3 is TGCGCCAGCAGCCCCCGGACAGGGTTAAACAATGAGCAGTTCTTC. This gives the protein CASSPRTGLNNEQFF.

The rearrangement links TRBV7-9 to TRBJ2-7, with 8 bases lining up with TRBD2. The CDR3 is 15 amino acids. Germline assignment: CDR1 SEHNR and CDR2 FQNEAQ (reference sequence). Trimming removed 1 base from V and 7 bases from J; junction bases left unmatched: 9. CDR3 sequence reads: CASSLVLAGGWEQYF. CDR3 nucleotide sequence: TGTGCCAGCAGCTTAGTTCTAGCGGGTGGTTGGGAGCAGTACTTC.

This clone was detected only a few times. The rearrangement joins TRBV11-2 to TRBJ1-2; tentative D call: TRBD1 (5 bases). The CDR3 covers 15 residues. Germline V gene data show CDR1 as SGHAT and CDR2 as FQNNGV. V lost 1 base to trimming and J lost 3 bases, with 12 bases between them. CDR3 DNA: TGTGCCAGCAGCTTAGCTTCCGGGGGGGACTATGGCTACACCTTC. It is translated as CASSLASGGDYGYTF.

The rearrangement links TRBV6-4 to TRBJ2-7, with 8 bases identical to TRBD2. Germline assignment: CDR1 MRHNA and CDR2 SNTAGT. J was trimmed by 5 bases and V by 8 bases; bases with no gene match: 14. CDR3 length: 15 amino acids. In DNA, the CDR3 is TGTGCCAGCTCCAGGTCAGCGGGAGAGGTCCACGAGCAGTACTTC. The encoded protein is CASSRSAGEVHEQYF.

This clone has just one count. The chain recombines TRBV27 with TRBJ2-3, with 13 bases identical to TRBD2. The germline V gene encodes CDR1 MNHEY and CDR2 SMNVEV (reference sequence). Germline trimming cut 6 bases from V and 6 bases from J; bases unmatched to any gene: 12. This CDR3 has 17 residues. The CDR3 spells CASSFGQGLAGTDTQYF. The CDR3 bases are TGTGCCAGCAGCTTCGGCCAGGGACTAGCGGGAACGGATACGCAGTATTTT.

This chain connects TRBV12-3 or TRBV12-4 to TRBJ2-1; 8 bases line up with TRBD2. Germline trimming cut 11 bases from V and 4 bases from J; bases unmatched to any gene: 7. This CDR3 comprises 13 residues. CDR3 amino acids: CASWLAGYNEQFF. The DNA of the CDR3 is TGTGCCTCGTGGCTAGCGGGTTACAATGAGCAGTTCTTC.

This chain links TRBV29-1 with TRBJ1-1, with 7 bases fitting TRBD1. Losses at the gene ends were 3 bases for V and 0 bases for J; bases not matched to a gene: 16. This CDR3 contains 18 residues. From germline, CDR1 is SQVTM and CDR2 ANQGSEA. DNA for the CDR3: TGCAGCGTTGACGGAAGACAGGGCCGCCTTCCCTTGAACACTGAAGCTTTCTTT. It codes for CSVDGRQGRLPLNTEAFF.

This chain connects TRBV11-2 to TRBJ1-1; D is uncertain. CDR3 length: 15 residues. V lost 5 bases, J lost 4 bases, and 17 bases lay in between. The germline CDR1 and CDR2 sequences are SGHAT and FQNNGV. The CDR3 reads CASSLGRWRVTEAFF. In DNA, the CDR3 is TGTGCCAGCAGCCTAGGGCGGTGGAGGGTCACTGAAGCTTTCTTT.

This clone was observed a few times. V usage is TRBV18 and J usage is TRBJ1-2; D uncertain. The CDR3 totals 13 residues. Trimming removed 8 bases at V and 3 bases at J, with 13 bases between. Germline CDR1 is KGHSH and CDR2 is LQKENI. The CDR3 DNA reads as TGTGCCAGCCTCCCCCAGGCGCACTATGGCTACACCTTC. It yields the protein CASLPQAHYGYTF.

The rearrangement uses TRBV6-5 and TRBJ1-1, with D uncertain. Germline CDR1 reads MNHEY; CDR2 reads SVGAGI. The CDR3 has 11 residues. With 7 bases removed from V and 4 bases from J, the gap between germline ends came to 7 bases. The CDR3 protein is CASTGSTEAFF. In nucleotides, the CDR3 is TGTGCCAGCACGGGGAGCACTGAAGCTTTCTTT.

The sample holds one count of this clone. This chain links TRBV27 with TRBJ1-6, with TRBD1 matching over 9 bases. V gave up 2 bases and J gave up 7 bases; unmatched junction bases: 9. CDR1 is MNHEY, CDR2 SMNVEV, per germline (reference sequence). The CDR3 spans 17 residues. The CDR3 region is CASSLNEPGQGNSPLHF. The CDR3 nucleotides read TGTGCCAGCAGTTTAAACGAGCCGGGACAGGGAAATTCACCCCTCCACTTT.

This chain links TRBV2 with TRBJ1-4; D gene unclear. The CDR3 runs to 13 residues. Germline CDR1 SNHLY, CDR2 FYNNEI. V lost 3 bases, J lost 4 bases, and 6 bases lay in between. The DNA of the CDR3 is TGTGCCAGCAGTGATAGCTATAATGAAAAACTGTTTTTT. Protein sequence: CASSDSYNEKLFF.